This TCR beta chain was identified during a study of T cells in Graves' hyperthyroidism and ophthalmopathy. Overall study context: It was at initial diagnosis, before any treatment, that peripheral blood was collected. Study-wide results and caveats: Ophthalmopathy could be told apart from stable hyperthyroidism with a 13 V-J model.

The PBMCs were sourced from fresh peripheral blood (about 10 ml). There were TCR beta CDR3 regions amplified from RNA transcripts. With the HTBI primer set, the TCR CDR3 went through a first round of RT-PCR. TCRdb fed the multiplex PCR reads into MiXCR, producing one record per CDR3 protein. The profile shows 350,000 to 450,000 distinct CDR3 sequences, about a sixth of them singletons. This clonotype was seen many times. Its antigen is not identified. Sequencing was performed on blood. The clonotype was recovered from a woman aged 25-40 years with Graves' hyperthyroidism that later progressed to Graves' ophthalmopathy.

DNA for the CDR3: TGTGCCAGCAGCCTAAATCGAAGAGGGGAGACCCAGTACTTC. It is translated as CASSLNRRGETQYF. The V gene is TRBV7-9, the J gene TRBJ2-5, with D possibly TRBD2 on 5 matching bases. Germline V lookup: CDR1 SEHNR, CDR2 FQNEAQ (reference sequence). The CDR3 runs 14 residues. V was pared by 5 bases and J by 5 bases, with 15 bases between.